What follows are 22 T cell receptor beta chains derived from one specimen sequenced in a study of cytotoxic CD8 clonotypes in ibrutinib-treated CLL. The method was immunoSEQ multiplex PCR; TCRdb's version includes in-frame clones alone and lacks a portion of them. The repertoire consists of 270,000 or so clones, with roughly four fifths occurring once and the leading ten covering around 6%. Specimen: PBMCs, collected at disease progression, from a patient treated with ibrutinib. The origin of the receptors is a human donor with chronic lymphocytic leukemia.

The rearrangement joins TRBV9 to TRBJ2-3; tentatively, D is TRBD2 (6 bases). Deletions cut 0 bases from V and 6 bases from J, with 17 bases between. Per germline, CDR1 SGDLS and CDR2 YYNGEE. The CDR3 has 16 residues. The CDR3 nucleotides are TGTGCCAGCAGCGTAGATTCTAGCGAAGGTGGGGATACGCAGTATTTT. Translated, it gives CASSVDSSEGGDTQYF.

The chain has TRBV5-4 and TRBJ2-3, with 8 bases matching TRBD2. CDR1 is SGHNT, CDR2 YYREEE, per germline (reference sequence). With 4 bases clipped from V and 6 bases from J, the junction kept 10 bases outside the gene matches. This CDR3 has 15 amino acids. The CDR3 here is CASSPGGVKIDTQYF. The DNA of the CDR3 is TGTGCCAGCAGCCCGGGGGGGGTCAAAATCGATACGCAGTATTTT. The whole variable domain, remainder taken from reference TRBV5-4 and TRBJ2-3, is ETGVTQSPTHLIKTRGQQVTLRCSSQSGHNTVSWYQQALGQGPQFIFQYYREEENGRGNFPPRFSGLQFPNYSSELNVNALELDDSALYLCASSPGGVKIDTQYFGPGTRLTVL.

The rearrangement joins TRBV10-1 to TRBJ2-5, with D uncertain. This CDR3 has 13 residues. V shed 5 bases and J shed 1 base, with 8 bases lying between them. Looked up from germline, CDR1 is WNHNN and CDR2 is SYGVQD (reference sequence). The CDR3 protein is CASSQTVQETQYF. The CDR3 region has the DNA TGCGCCAGCAGTCAGACCGTCCAAGAGACCCAGTACTTC.

The J gene is TRBJ2-1, the V gene TRBV7-8; D may correspond to TRBD1 or TRBD2 (6 bases each). This CDR3 contains 14 residues. V gave up 1 base and J gave up 8 bases, with 12 bases separating them. The germline V gene encodes CDR1 SGHVS and CDR2 FQNEAQ. The CDR3: CASSLEVGGDEQFF. For the CDR3, the DNA is TGTGCCAGCAGCTTAGAGGTGGGGGGCGATGAGCAGTTCTTC.

The J gene is TRBJ2-1, the V gene TRBV29-1, with TRBD2 matching over 10 bases. V lost 4 bases, J lost 7 bases, and 7 bases stayed unmatched. The germline V gene encodes CDR1 SQVTM and CDR2 ANQGSEA. This CDR3 has 14 amino acids. CDR3 bases: TGCAGCGTTGTCAGCGGGGGGGTTGGGAATGAGCAGTTCTTC. Translating it yields CSVVSGGVGNEQFF.

This clone was found a few times. This chain links TRBV11-2 with TRBJ2-7, with unresolved D. Germline loops: CDR1 SGHAT, CDR2 FQNNGV. This CDR3 is 13 amino acids long. Deletions cut 0 bases from V and 3 bases from J, with 6 bases between. This CDR3 reads CASSLDSYYEQYF. CDR3 in DNA: TGTGCCAGCAGCTTAGACAGCTACTACGAGCAGTACTTC. The whole variable domain, filled in from reference TRBV11-2 and TRBJ2-7, reads EAGVAQSPRYKIIEKRQSVAFWCNPISGHATLYWYQQILGQGPKLLIQFQNNGVVDDSQLPKDRFSAERLKGVDSTLKIQPAKLEDSAVYLCASSLDSYYEQYFGPGTRLTVT.

This rearrangement joins TRBV5-1 to TRBJ2-5; 9 bases align to TRBD1. CDR3 length: 15 residues. CDR1 is SGHRS and CDR2 is YFSETQ in the germline V gene. V was pared by 4 bases and J by 4 bases, with 8 bases of the junction left unmatched. CDR3 protein: CASSGRTGEGETQYF. CDR3 nucleotides: TGCGCCAGCAGCGGGCGGACAGGGGAGGGAGAGACCCAGTACTTC.

CDR3 sequence reads: CASSEDRSNEKLFF. As DNA, the CDR3 is TGTGCCAGCAGTGAGGACAGGTCCAATGAAAAACTGTTTTTT. V usage is TRBV6-1 and J usage is TRBJ1-4; 7 bases match TRBD1. The CDR3 totals 14 residues. Germline CDR1 reads MNHNS; CDR2 reads SASEGT. The ends lost 3 bases at V and 5 bases at J; junction bases unmatched: 3.

The gene calls are TRBV5-6 and TRBJ1-6; D is perhaps TRBD1 (5 bases). Between the trimmed V and J ends, which lost 0 bases and 13 bases, there was a span of 8 bases. CDR1 and CDR2 (germline): SGHDT, YYEEEE. The CDR3 contains 12 residues. CDR3 sequence reads: CASSLARAPLHF. CDR3 coding DNA: TGTGCCAGCAGCTTGGCCAGGGCTCCCCTCCACTTT.

J is TRBJ2-1 and V is TRBV4-1, with TRBD1 identical over 7 bases. Germline CDR1 and CDR2: MGHRA and YSYEKL. The V and J ends lost 5 bases and 0 bases, in that order; junction bases with no gene match: 7. This CDR3 is built from 16 residues. The CDR3 nucleotides read TGCGCCAGCAGCTTAGCCTCAGGGGGCTCCTACAATGAGCAGTTCTTC. This encodes CASSLASGGSYNEQFF.

The chain joins TRBV6-6 to TRBJ2-3; a possible D gene is TRBD2 (6 bases). CDR1 is MNHNY, CDR2 SVGAGI, per germline (reference sequence). V dropped 3 bases and J dropped 0 bases, with 10 bases sitting between them. The CDR3 totals 15 residues. CDR3 sequence: CASSYGGASTDTQYF. The CDR3 bases are TGTGCCAGCAGTTATGGCGGGGCTAGCACAGATACGCAGTATTTT.

The rearrangement links TRBV20-1 to TRBJ2-7; D is perhaps TRBD1 or TRBD2 (5 bases each). The CDR3 consists of 11 residues. The ends were cut back, 6 bases at V and 4 bases at J, with 10 bases in the middle. CDR1 and CDR2 from the germline V gene are DFQATT and SNEGSKA (reference sequence). CDR3 region: CSAGREYEQYF. The CDR3 DNA is TGCAGTGCAGGCAGGGAGTACGAGCAGTACTTC.

The chain combines TRBV5-6 with TRBJ2-1, with 10 bases aligning to TRBD1. The V gene's germline CDR1 is SGHDT and CDR2 YYEEEE. The CDR3 length is 13 residues. V gave up 3 bases and J gave up 6 bases; unmatched junction bases: 0. Here the CDR3 DNA reads TGTGCCAGCAGCTGGGACAGGGGCAATGAGCAGTTCTTC. Encoded protein: CASSWDRGNEQFF.

The chain uses TRBV19 and TRBJ2-5; 7 bases line up with TRBD2. Germline V CDR1 and CDR2: LNHDA, SQIVND (reference sequence). Germline trimming cut 4 bases from V and 2 bases from J; bases unmatched to any gene: 7. The CDR3 length is 15 residues. CDR3 sequence reads: CASSRGGSTQETQYF. The CDR3 DNA reads TGTGCCAGTAGTAGGGGGGGGAGTACACAAGAGACCCAGTACTTC.

V usage is TRBV6-6 and J usage is TRBJ2-7; 7 bases fit TRBD1. The length of the CDR3 is 13 residues. CDR1 and CDR2 from the germline V gene are MNHNY and SVGAGI (reference sequence). The V and J ends lost 6 bases and 3 bases, in that order; junction bases with no gene match: 5. CDR3 sequence (DNA): TGTGCCAGCAGCCGGGACAGCTTCTACGAGCAGTACTTC. It yields the protein CASSRDSFYEQYF.

The CDR3 reads CASSLDWAGPQHF. CDR3 nucleotides: TGCGCCAGCAGCTTGGATTGGGCGGGGCCCCAGCATTTT. This chain joins TRBV5-1 and TRBJ1-5; D is unresolved. Trimming shortened V by 0 bases and J by 9 bases, and 10 bases separated the two germline ends. The CDR3 totals 13 residues. CDR1 is SGHRS and CDR2 is YFSETQ in the germline V gene.

This clone turned up a few times. The chain is built from TRBV5-1 and TRBJ1-1; D remains ambiguous. CDR1 is SGHRS and CDR2 is YFSETQ in the germline V gene. The CDR3 totals 14 residues. The V and J ends lost 0 bases and 1 base respectively, with 7 bases between them. The CDR3 coding sequence is TGCGCCAGCAGCTTGGATCCCGGGAACACTGAAGCTTTCTTT. It is translated as CASSLDPGNTEAFF.

The chain joins TRBV28 to TRBJ1-2, with D hard to call. CDR3 length equals 12 residues. The ends were cut back, 7 bases at V and 8 bases at J, with 14 bases in the middle. Germline CDR1 and CDR2: MDHEN and SYDVKM. CDR3 in amino acids: CASTSKWLGYTF. In DNA form, the CDR3 reads TGTGCCAGCACCTCTAAGTGGTTGGGCTACACCTTC.

The J gene is TRBJ1-5, the V gene TRBV29-1; TRBD1 matches at 10 bases. This CDR3 contains 13 residues. The V gene's germline CDR1 is SQVTM and CDR2 ANQGSEA. The J segment lost 6 bases and the V segment lost 6 bases, leaving 5 bases of the junction unmatched. CDR3 amino acids: CSVGTGVAQPQHF. In DNA, the CDR3 is TGCAGCGTAGGGACAGGGGTCGCTCAGCCCCAGCATTTT. The entire variable domain, with the rest obtained from reference TRBV29-1 and TRBJ1-5, is as follows: SAVISQKPSRDICQRGTSLTIQCQVDSQVTMMFWYRQQPGQSLTLIATANQGSEATYESGFVIDKFPISRPNLTFSTLTVSNMSPEDSSIYLCSVGTGVAQPQHFGDGTRLSIL.

The genes are TRBV27 and TRBJ2-7; possibly TRBD1 for D (6 bases). Trimming cost V 2 bases and J 0 bases, with 14 bases left between them. The CDR3 consists of 16 residues. Per germline, CDR1 MNHEY and CDR2 SMNVEV (reference sequence). The DNA for the CDR3 is TGTGCCAGCAGTTTAGAAAACACAGGGCCCTCCTACGAGCAGTACTTC. Protein: CASSLENTGPSYEQYF.

The sample holds a few counts of this clone. This rearrangement joins TRBV18 to TRBJ2-1; D may be TRBD1 (7 bases). The V and J ends lost 3 bases and 9 bases respectively, with 15 bases between them. Germline values: CDR1 KGHSH, CDR2 LQKENI. This CDR3 is built from 14 residues. The CDR3 nucleotides are TGTGCCAGCTCACCGGGACAGCCGCGGGGTGAGCAGTTCTTC. It specifies CASSPGQPRGEQFF.

V usage is TRBV7-6 and J usage is TRBJ2-3; D gene unclear. CDR3 length: 15 amino acids. From germline, CDR1 is SGHVS and CDR2 FNYEAQ. Trimming removed 0 bases at V and 0 bases at J, with 7 bases between. The CDR3 loop reads CASSLAVASTDTQYF. The CDR3 DNA reads as TGTGCCAGCAGCTTAGCTGTAGCTAGCACAGATACGCAGTATTTT.